This TCR beta chain was captured by sequencing in a study of tumor-infiltrating lymphocytes in primary liver carcinoma. Germline V CDR1 and CDR2: SGHTA, FQGNSA. With 1 base removed from V and 2 bases from J, the gap between germline ends came to 7 bases. The CDR3 spans 14 residues. The input was around 0.5 ug total RNA; TCR beta cDNA was made from it with a constant-region primer. Researchers made the TCR beta libraries by running three nested multiplex PCR rounds with slightly modified ARM-PCR. TRBV1-TRBV30 forward primers paired with a C-beta reverse primer drove the first two PCR rounds, approximately 11 cycles each. TCRdb independently ran MiXCR on the multiplex PCR reads; one entry per CDR3 protein. This table has 300,000 to 350,000 distinct CDR3 sequences, approximately 64% appearing once. Germline DNA was also extracted, while the blood RNA originated from unsorted whole blood.

V usage is TRBV7-2 and J usage is TRBJ2-3; unclear D gene. Source material: peripheral blood. This TCR was recovered from a middle-aged man with primary liver carcinoma and hepatitis B virus infection. The CDR3 loop is CTSSLVRTTDTQYF. CDR3 in DNA: TGTACCAGCAGCTTAGTGCGGACCACAGATACGCAGTATTTT.